This TCR beta chain emerged from a study of T-cell reconstitution after alpha-beta-depleted transplantation in children. The TCRbeta library was prepared with unique molecular identifiers. Each CDR3 protein gets one entry after TCRdb re-called the PCR reads with MiXCR. The repertoire has about 460,000 distinct CDR3 sequences, 12% of them found once; the top ten carry about 5.4%. This clonotype has a single count. V was pared by 5 bases and J by 7 bases, with 17 bases between. The CDR3 has 14 residues. The germline gives CDR1 LGHDT, CDR2 YNNKEL (reference sequence). This rearrangement joins TRBV3-1 to TRBJ2-5; D is unclear. This TCR came from a human donor who donated a stem cell graft to a child with combined immunodeficiency. This material consisted of PBMCs from the stem cell graft donor, taken from the stem cell graft. DNA for the CDR3: TGTGCCAGCAGCTTCCGACCTACGGGTAGGACCCAGTACTTC. This sequence encodes CASSFRPTGRTQYF.